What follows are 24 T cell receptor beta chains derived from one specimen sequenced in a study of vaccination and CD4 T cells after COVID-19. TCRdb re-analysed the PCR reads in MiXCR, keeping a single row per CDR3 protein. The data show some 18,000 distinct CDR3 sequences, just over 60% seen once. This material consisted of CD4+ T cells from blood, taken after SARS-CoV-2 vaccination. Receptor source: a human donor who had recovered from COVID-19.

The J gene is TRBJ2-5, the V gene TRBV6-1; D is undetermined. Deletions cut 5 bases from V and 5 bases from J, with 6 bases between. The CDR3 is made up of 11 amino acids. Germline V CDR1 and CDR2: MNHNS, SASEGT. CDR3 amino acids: CASSTGETQYF. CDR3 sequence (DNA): TGTGCCAGCAGTACCGGGGAGACCCAGTACTTC.

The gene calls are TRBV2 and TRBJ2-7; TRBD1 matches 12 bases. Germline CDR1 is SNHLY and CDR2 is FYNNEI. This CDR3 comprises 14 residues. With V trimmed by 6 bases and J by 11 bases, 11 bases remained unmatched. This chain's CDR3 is CASSSGTGGRTEYF. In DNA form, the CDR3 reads TGTGCCAGCAGCTCCGGGACAGGGGGCCGGACGGAGTACTTC.

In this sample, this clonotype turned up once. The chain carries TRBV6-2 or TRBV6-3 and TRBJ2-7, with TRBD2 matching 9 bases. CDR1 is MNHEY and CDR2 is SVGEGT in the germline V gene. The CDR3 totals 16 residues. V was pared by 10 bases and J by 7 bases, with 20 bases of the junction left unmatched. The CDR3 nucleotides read TGTGCCACCTTGACAGACGCCGGGACTAGCCTTACGGAGCAGTACTTC. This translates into CATLTDAGTSLTEQYF.

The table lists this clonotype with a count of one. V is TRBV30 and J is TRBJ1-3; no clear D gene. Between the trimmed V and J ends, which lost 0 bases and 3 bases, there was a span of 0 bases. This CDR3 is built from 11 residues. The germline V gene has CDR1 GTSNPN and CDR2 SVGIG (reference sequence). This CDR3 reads CAWSVGNTIYF. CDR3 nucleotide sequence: TGTGCCTGGAGTGTTGGAAACACCATATATTTT.

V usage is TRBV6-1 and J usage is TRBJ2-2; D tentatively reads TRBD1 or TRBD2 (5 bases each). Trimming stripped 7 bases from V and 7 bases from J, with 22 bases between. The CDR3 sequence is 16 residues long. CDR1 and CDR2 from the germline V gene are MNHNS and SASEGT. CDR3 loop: CASKLKGRILYGELFF. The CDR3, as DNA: TGTGCCAGCAAACTTAAGGGACGGATTTTGTACGGGGAGCTGTTTTTT.

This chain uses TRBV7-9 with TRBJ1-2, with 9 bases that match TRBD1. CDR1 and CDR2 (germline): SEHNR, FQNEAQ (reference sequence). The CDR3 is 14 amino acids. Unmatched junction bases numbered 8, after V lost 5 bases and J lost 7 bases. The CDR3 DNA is TGTGCCAGCAGCCGGGACAGGGCGTTGGGTGGCTACACCTTC. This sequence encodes CASSRDRALGGYTF.

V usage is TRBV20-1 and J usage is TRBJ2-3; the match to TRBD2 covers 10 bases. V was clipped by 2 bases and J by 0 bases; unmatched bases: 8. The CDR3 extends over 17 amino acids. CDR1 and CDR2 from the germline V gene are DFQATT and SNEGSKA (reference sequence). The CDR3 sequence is CSARMPSGSPSTDTQYF. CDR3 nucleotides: TGCAGTGCTAGAATGCCTAGCGGGAGCCCTAGCACAGATACGCAGTATTTT.

The CDR3 DNA reads as TGTGCCAGCAGCCCAACTGGACAGGCTCGTGGGTACGAGCAGTACTTC. Encoded protein: CASSPTGQARGYEQYF. This chain links TRBV7-3 with TRBJ2-7, with TRBD1 matching over 7 bases. V lost 5 bases to trimming and J lost 4 bases; unmatched junction nucleotides: 14. Per germline, CDR1 SGHTA and CDR2 FQGTGA. This CDR3 region has 16 residues.

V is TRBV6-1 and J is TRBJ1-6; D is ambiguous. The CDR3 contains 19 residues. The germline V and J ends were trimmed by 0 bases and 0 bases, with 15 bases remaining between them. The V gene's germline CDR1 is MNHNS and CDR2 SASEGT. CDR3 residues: CASSEALFSKSSYNSPLHF. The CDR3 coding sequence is TGTGCCAGCAGTGAAGCGCTTTTCAGTAAAAGCTCCTATAATTCACCCCTCCACTTT.

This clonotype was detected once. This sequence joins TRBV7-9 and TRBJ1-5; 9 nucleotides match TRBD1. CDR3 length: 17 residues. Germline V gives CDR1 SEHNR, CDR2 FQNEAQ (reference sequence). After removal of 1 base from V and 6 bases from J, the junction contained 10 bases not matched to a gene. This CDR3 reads CASSLEQGAVVSQPQHF. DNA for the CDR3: TGTGCCAGCAGCTTAGAACAGGGGGCCGTTGTCTCTCAGCCCCAGCATTTT.

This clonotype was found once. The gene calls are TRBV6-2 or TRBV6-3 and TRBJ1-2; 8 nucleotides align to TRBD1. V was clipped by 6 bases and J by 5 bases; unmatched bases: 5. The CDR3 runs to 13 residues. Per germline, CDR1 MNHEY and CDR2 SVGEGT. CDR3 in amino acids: CASRMTGEYGYTF. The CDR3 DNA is TGTGCCAGCAGGATGACAGGGGAATATGGCTACACCTTC.

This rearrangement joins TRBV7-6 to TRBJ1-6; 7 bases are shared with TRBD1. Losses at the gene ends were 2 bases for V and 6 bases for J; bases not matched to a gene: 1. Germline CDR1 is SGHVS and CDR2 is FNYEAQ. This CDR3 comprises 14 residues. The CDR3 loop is CASSLSGGNSPLHF. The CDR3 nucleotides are TGTGCCAGCAGCTTATCAGGGGGTAATTCACCCCTCCACTTT.

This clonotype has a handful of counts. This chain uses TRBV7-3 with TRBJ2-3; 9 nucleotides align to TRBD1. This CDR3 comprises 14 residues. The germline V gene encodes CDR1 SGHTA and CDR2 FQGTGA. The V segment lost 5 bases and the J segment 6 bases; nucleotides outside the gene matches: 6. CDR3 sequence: CASSLGQGTDTQYF. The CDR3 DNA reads TGTGCCAGCAGCCTCGGACAGGGGACGGATACGCAGTATTTT.

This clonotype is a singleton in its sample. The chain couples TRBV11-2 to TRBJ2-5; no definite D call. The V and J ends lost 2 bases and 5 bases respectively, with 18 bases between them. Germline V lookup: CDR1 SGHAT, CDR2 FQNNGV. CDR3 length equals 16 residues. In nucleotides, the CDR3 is TGTGCCAGCAGCTTAAGACCCAGCGAAGTCCCGGAGACCCAGTACTTC. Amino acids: CASSLRPSEVPETQYF.

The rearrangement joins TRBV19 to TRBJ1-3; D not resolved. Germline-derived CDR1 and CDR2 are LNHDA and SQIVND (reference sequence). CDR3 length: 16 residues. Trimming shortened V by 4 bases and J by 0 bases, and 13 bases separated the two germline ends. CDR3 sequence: CASSTVGMDSGNTIYF. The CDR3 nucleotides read TGTGCCAGTAGTACCGTCGGGATGGACTCTGGAAACACCATATATTTT.

The CDR3 is CAWSVTINQPQHF. CDR3 nucleotides: TGTGCCTGGAGTGTAACCATCAATCAGCCCCAGCATTTT. The V call is TRBV30, the J call TRBJ1-5; D is unresolved. V was clipped by 0 bases and J by 3 bases, with 6 bases between them. The CDR3 totals 13 residues. In germline, CDR1 is GTSNPN, CDR2 SVGIG (reference sequence).

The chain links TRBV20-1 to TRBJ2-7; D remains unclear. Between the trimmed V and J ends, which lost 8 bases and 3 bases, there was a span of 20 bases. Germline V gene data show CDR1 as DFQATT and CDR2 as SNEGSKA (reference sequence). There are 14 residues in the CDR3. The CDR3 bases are TGCAGTTTTAGGCCCGCTACCGCGATCTACGAGCAGTACTTC. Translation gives CSFRPATAIYEQYF.

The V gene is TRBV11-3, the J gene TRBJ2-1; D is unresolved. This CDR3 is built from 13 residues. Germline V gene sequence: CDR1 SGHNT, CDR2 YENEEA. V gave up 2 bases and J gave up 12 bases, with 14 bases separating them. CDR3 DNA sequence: TGTGCCAGCAGCTTATCTCGGCACGGAGTGCAGTTCTTC. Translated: CASSLSRHGVQFF.

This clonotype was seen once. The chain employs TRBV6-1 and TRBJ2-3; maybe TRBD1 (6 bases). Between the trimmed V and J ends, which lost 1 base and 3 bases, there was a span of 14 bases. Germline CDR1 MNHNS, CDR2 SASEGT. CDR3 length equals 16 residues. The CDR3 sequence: CASSEGVAQGTDTQYF. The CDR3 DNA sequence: TGTGCCAGCAGTGAAGGGGTAGCCCAGGGGACAGATACGCAGTATTTT.

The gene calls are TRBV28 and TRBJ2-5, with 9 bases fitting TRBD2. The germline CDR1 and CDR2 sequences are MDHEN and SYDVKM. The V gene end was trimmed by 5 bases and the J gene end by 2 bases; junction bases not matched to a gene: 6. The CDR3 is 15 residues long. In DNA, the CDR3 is TGTGCCAGCAGTCCTACTAGCGGGTATCAAGAGACCCAGTACTTC. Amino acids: CASSPTSGYQETQYF. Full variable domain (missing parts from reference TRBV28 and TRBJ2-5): DVKVTQSSRYLVKRTGEKVFLECVQDMDHENMFWYRQDPGLGLRLIYFSYDVKMKEKGDIPEGYSVSREKKERFSLILESASTNQTSMYLCASSPTSGYQETQYFGPGTRLLVL.

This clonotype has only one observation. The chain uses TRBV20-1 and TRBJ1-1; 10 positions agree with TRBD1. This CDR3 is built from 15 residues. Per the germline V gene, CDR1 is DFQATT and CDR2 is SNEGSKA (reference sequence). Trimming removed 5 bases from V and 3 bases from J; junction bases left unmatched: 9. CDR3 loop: CSAVPGQGFDTEAFF. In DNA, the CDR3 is TGCAGTGCTGTTCCGGGACAGGGGTTTGACACTGAAGCTTTCTTT.

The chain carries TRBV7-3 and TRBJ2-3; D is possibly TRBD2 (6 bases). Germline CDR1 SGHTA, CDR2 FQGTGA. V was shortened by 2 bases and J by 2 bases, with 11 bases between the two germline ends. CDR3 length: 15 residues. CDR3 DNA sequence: TGTGCCAGCAGCTTAGAGGCGGGGCCCACAGATACGCAGTATTTT. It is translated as CASSLEAGPTDTQYF.

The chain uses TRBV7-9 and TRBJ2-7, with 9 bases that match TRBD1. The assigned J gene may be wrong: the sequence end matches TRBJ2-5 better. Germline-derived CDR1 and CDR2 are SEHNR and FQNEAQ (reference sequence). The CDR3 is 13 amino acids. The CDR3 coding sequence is TGTGCCAGCAGCCGACAGGGGGGGGAGACCCAGTACTTC. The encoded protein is CASSRQGGETQYF.

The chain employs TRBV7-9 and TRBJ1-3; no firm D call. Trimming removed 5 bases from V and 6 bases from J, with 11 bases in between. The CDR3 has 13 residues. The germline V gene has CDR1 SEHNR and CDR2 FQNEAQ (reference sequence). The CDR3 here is CASSNGPANTIYF. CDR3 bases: TGTGCCAGCAGCAATGGGCCGGCAAACACCATATATTTT.